This TCR beta chain was retrieved from a study of T cell repertoires in cytomegalovirus infection (dated by TCRdb to between 2018 and 2021). With regard to the full study: The HLA type of each donor mattered for the analysis, because public TCR beta signatures pointed to carriage of CMV infection along with the matching HLA type. What the research found in general, with its limitations: The ex vivo response was dominated by HLA-C-restricted CMV-specific TCR beta clonotypes, and the single most frequent clonotype in two of eight donors was supplied by these HLA-C-restricted clonotypes. In both this cohort and an independent 352-donor cohort, the cumulative frequency of public TCR beta family members distinguished carriers of CMV infection plus the relevant HLA type.

According to the germline V gene, CDR1 reads MNHEY and CDR2 reads SVGEGT. V gives up 6 bases and J gives up 13 bases, and the segment between their germline ends measures 27 bases. The CDR3 covers 15 residues, taking in both the cysteine and the phenylalanine. Left in the record is the CDR3 DNA by itself, 45 bases read in frame from the first base. Sequenced using an Illumina HiSeq 1500. The public reads were quality trimmed at Q25 with fastp and then assembled into clones with MiXCR by TCRdb, keeping productive beta chains. Records with the same CDR3 protein are collapsed into one entry carrying the most frequent genes and DNA. The sample yields fewer than 400,000 distinct CDR3 sequences; around 18% were counted once. The ten largest clones add up to 8.7% of the sample. In the case of this clonotype: Its antigen target is currently unknown. Base qualities are not at hand, and no much larger clone is one base apart.

This receptor was identified in a human donor in good health (CMV status not recorded). Some clones in this sample may be carry-over from other donors' samples. The sample was PBMCs. The rearrangement combines TRBV6-2 or TRBV6-3 with TRBJ1-2, and the D gene may be TRBD1, 6 bases matching. The DNA sequence is TGTGCCAGCAGCTCCCGCCGGGACACGGGGCCGGCGGCCACCTTC. It codes for CASSSRRDTGPAATF.